The source of this TCR beta chain is a study of cytomegalovirus exposure and HLA in healthy donors. Overall study: In a previous analysis, about 100 million unique TCR beta sequences were found from approximately 180 million T cells.

Findings and limits, study-wide: Reported results showed that the classifier diagnosed cytomegalovirus status with high specificity and sensitivity. Common viral pathogens seemed to be connected with several of the most significant clusters, according to a later analysis. Most observed TCR sequences were rare, whereas some public TCRs were detected in many donors.

About this clone itself: Its antigen is still unknown. The junction shows a germline mismatch at one end, possibly a read error.

PCR involved 60 Vbeta and 13 Jbeta primers. Measured with immunoSEQ multiplex PCR; TCRdb has only the in-frame clones, and not every one. The profile shows approximately 140,000 clones, more than 60% of them singletons. The sample comprised PBMCs. This receptor was taken from a woman in her 40s in good health and CMV-seronegative.

The CDR3 DNA reads TGTTCCAGCGTCACGCCGGGACAGGGATATACCGGGGAGCTGTTTTTT. It yields the protein CSSVTPGQGYTGELFF. The chain carries TRBV7-9 and TRBJ2-2; TRBD1 matches at 9 bases. CDR1 is SEHNR, CDR2 FQNEAQ, per germline (reference sequence). CDR3 length: 16 residues.